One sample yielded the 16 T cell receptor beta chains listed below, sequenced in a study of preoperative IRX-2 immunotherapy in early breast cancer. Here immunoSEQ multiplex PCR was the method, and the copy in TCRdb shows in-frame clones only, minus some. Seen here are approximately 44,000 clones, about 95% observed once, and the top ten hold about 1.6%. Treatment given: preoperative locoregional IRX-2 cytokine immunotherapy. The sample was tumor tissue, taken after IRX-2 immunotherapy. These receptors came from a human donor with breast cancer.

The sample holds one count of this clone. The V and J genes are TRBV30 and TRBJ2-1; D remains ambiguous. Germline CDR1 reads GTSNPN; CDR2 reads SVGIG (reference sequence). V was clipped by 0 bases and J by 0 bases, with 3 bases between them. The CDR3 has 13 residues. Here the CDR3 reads CAWSVLSYNEQFF. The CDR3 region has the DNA TGTGCCTGGAGTGTTCTCTCCTACAATGAGCAGTTCTTC.

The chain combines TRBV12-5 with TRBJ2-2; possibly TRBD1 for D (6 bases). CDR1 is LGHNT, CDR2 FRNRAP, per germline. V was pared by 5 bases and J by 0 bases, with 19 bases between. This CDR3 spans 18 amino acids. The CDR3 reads CASGTRIPGTSNTGELFF. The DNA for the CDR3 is TGTGCTAGTGGTACCCGAATACCCGGGACATCGAACACCGGGGAGCTGTTTTTT. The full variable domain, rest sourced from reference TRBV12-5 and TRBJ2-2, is DARVTQTPRHKVTEMGQEVTMRCQPILGHNTVFWYRQTMMQGLELLAYFRNRAPLDDSGMPKDRFSAEMPDATLATLKIQPSEPRDSAVYFCASGTRIPGTSNTGELFFGEGSRLTVL.

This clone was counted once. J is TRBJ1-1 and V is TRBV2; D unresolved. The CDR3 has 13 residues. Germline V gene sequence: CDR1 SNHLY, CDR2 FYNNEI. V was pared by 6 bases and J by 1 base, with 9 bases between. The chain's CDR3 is CASSPFGNTEAFF. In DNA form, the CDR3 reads TGTGCCAGCAGCCCCTTCGGGAACACTGAAGCTTTCTTT.

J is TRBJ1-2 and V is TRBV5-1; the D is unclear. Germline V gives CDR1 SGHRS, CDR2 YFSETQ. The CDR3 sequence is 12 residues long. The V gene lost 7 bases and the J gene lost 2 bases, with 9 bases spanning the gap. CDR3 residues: CASGERNYGYTF. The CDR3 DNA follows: TGCGCCAGCGGAGAAAGGAACTATGGCTACACCTTC.

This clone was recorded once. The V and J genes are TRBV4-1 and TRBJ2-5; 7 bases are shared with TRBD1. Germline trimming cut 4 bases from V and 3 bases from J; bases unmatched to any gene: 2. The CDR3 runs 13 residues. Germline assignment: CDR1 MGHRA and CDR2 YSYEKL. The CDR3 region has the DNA TGCGCCAGCAGCCCTGACAGGGAAGAGACCCAGTACTTC. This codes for CASSPDREETQYF.

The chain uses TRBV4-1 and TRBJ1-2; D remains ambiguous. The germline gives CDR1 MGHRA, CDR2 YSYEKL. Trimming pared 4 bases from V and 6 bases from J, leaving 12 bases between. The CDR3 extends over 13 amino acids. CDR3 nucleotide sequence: TGCGCCAGCAGCCCCGAGTGGGCGGATGGCTACACCTTC. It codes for CASSPEWADGYTF.

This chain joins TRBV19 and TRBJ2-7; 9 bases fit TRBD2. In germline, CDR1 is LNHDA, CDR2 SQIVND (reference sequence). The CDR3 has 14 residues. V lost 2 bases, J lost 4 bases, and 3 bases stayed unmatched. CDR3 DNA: TGTGCCAGTAGTATAACGGGACTAGCTTACGAGCAGTACTTC. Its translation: CASSITGLAYEQYF.

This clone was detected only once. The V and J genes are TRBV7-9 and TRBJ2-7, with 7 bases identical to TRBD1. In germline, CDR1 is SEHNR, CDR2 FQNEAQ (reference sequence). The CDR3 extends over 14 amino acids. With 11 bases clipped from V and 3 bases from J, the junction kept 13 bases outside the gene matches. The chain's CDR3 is CAGIPTGSRYEQYF. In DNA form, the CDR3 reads TGTGCCGGAATCCCGACAGGGTCGCGCTACGAGCAGTACTTC.

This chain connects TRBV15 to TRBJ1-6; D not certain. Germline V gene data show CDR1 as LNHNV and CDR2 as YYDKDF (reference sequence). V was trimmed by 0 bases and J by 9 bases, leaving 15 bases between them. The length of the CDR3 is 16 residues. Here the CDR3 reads CATSRDLQRRISPLHF. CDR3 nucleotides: TGTGCCACCAGCAGAGATCTTCAGAGGAGGATTTCACCCCTCCACTTT.

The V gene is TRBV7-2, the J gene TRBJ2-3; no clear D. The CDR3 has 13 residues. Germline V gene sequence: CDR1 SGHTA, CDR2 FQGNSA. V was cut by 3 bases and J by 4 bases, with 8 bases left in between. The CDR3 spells CASSLVTADTQYF. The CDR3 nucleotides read TGTGCCAGCAGCTTGGTCACCGCAGATACGCAGTATTTT.

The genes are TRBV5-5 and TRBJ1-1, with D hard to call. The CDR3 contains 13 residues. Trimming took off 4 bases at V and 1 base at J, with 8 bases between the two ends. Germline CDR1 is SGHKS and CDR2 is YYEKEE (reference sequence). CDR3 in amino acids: CASSQGRNTEAFF. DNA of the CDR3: TGTGCCAGCAGCCAAGGACGGAACACTGAAGCTTTCTTT. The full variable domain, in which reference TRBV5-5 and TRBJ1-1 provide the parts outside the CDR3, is DAGVTQSPTHLIKTRGQQVTLRCSPISGHKSVSWYQQVLGQGPQFIFQYYEKEERGRGNFPDRFSARQFPNYSSELNVNALLLGDSALYLCASSQGRNTEAFFGQGTRLTVV.

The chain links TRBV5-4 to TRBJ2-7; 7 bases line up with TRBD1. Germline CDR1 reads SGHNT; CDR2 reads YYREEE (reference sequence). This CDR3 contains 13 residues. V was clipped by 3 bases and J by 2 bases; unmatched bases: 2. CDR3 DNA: TGTGCCAGCAGCTCAGACAGGGCCTACGAGCAGTACTTC. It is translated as CASSSDRAYEQYF. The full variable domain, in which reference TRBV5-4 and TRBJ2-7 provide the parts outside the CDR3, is ETGVTQSPTHLIKTRGQQVTLRCSSQSGHNTVSWYQQALGQGPQFIFQYYREEENGRGNFPPRFSGLQFPNYSSELNVNALELDDSALYLCASSSDRAYEQYFGPGTRLTVT.

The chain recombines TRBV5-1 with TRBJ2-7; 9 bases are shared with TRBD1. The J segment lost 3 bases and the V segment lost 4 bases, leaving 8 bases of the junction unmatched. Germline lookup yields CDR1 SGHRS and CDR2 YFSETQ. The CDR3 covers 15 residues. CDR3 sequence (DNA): TGCGCCAGCAGCGCGGGACAGGGAGTCCTCTACGAGCAGTACTTC. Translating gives CASSAGQGVLYEQYF.

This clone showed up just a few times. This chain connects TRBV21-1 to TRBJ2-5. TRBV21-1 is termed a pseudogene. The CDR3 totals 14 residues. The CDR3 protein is CASSTNDEQETQYF. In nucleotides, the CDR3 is TGTGCCAGCAGCACAAACGACGAACAAGAGACCCAGTACTTC.

This CDR3 reads CATTRRDLSEQYF. For the CDR3, the DNA is TGTGCCACCACTCGACGGGACCTTTCCGAGCAGTACTTC. The chain couples TRBV10-3 to TRBJ2-7; perhaps D is TRBD1 or TRBD2 (5 bases each). The CDR3 runs 13 residues. Germline CDR1 reads ENHRY; CDR2 reads SYGVKD. V was trimmed by 10 bases and J by 6 bases, leaving 19 bases between them.

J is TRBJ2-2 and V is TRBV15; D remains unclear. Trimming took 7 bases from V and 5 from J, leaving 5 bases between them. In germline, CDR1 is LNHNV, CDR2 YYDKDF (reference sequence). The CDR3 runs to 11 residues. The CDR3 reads CATKGTGELFF. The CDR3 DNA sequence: TGTGCCACCAAAGGGACCGGGGAGCTGTTTTTT.